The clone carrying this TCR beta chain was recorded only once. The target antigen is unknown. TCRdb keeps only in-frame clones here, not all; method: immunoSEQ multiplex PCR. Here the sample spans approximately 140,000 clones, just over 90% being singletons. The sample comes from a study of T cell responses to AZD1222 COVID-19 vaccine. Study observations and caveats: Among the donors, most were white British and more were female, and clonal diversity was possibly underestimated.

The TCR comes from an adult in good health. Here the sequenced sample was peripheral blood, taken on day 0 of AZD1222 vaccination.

The CDR3 here is CASSLTTGYYEQYF. In nucleotides, the CDR3 is TGCGCCAGCAGCCTAACGACAGGGTACTACGAGCAGTACTTC. The chain recombines TRBV5-1 with TRBJ2-7, with 7 bases lining up with TRBD1. There are 14 residues in the CDR3. After removal of 4 bases from V and 3 bases from J, the junction contained 7 bases not matched to a gene. Germline loops: CDR1 SGHRS, CDR2 YFSETQ.